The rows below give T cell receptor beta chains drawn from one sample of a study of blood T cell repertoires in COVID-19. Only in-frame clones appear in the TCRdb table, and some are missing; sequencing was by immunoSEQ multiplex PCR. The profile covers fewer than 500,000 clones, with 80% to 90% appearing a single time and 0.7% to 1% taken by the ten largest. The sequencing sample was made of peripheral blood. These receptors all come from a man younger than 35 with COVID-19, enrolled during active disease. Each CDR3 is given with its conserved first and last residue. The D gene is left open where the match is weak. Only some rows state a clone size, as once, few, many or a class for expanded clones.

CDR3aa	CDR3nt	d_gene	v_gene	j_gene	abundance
CASSEGLGLNNEQFF	TGTGCCAGCAGTGAAGGTCTTGGACTAAACAATGAGCAGTTCTTC	NA	TRBV2	TRBJ2-1	NA
CASSLQFTRPQHF	TGTGCCAGTAGCCTACAGTTCACGCGGCCCCAGCATTTT	NA	TRBV19	TRBJ1-5	NA
CASSFGSRVEYGYTF	TGCGCCAGCAGCTTCGGAAGCAGGGTGGAGTATGGCTACACCTTC	NA	TRBV5-1	TRBJ1-2	NA
CASSGAGAEAFF	TGTGCCAGCAGCGGGGCAGGGGCTGAAGCTTTCTTT	NA	TRBV7-2	TRBJ1-1	NA
CASSSPTDYYGYTF	TGTGCCAGCAGCAGCCCGACGGACTACTATGGCTACACCTTC	NA	TRBV5-4	TRBJ1-2	NA
CASSLFLDSLEQYF	TGTGCCAGCAGTTTATTCTTAGACTCTCTCGAGCAGTACTTC	NA	TRBV27	TRBJ2-7	NA
CASSGIAGGPYEQYF	TGCGCCAGCAGCGGGATAGCGGGAGGGCCCTACGAGCAGTACTTC	TRBD2	TRBV5-1	TRBJ2-7	NA
CASSLLFDSPLHF	TGTGCCAGCAGCTTATTATTTGATTCACCCCTCCACTTT	NA	TRBV11-2	TRBJ1-6	few
CASTDGQDPSYNEQFF	TGTGCCAGTACCGATGGACAGGACCCCTCCTACAATGAGCAGTTCTTC	TRBD1	TRBV19	TRBJ2-1	NA
CASSADRVTDTQYF	TGCGCCAGCAGTGCGGACAGGGTCACAGATACGCAGTATTTT	TRBD1	TRBV10-1	TRBJ2-3	NA
CASSEQEFRQFF	TGTGCCAGCAGCGAACAGGAGTTTAGGCAGTTCTTC	NA	TRBV6-6	TRBJ2-1	NA
CASSLGRAGNTIYF	TGTGCCAGCAGCCTCGGCAGGGCTGGAAACACCATATATTTT	NA	TRBV5-4	TRBJ1-3	NA
CASTRMQGLGYTF	TGTGCCAGCACCCGGATGCAGGGTTTAGGCTACACCTTC	NA	TRBV6-5	TRBJ1-2	NA
CASSLLTGGTEAFF	TGTGCCAGCAGTTTGCTCACAGGGGGCACTGAAGCTTTCTTT	TRBD1	TRBV27	TRBJ1-1	NA
CATSERGRLGNEQFF	TGTGCCACCAGTGAGCGGGGGCGTCTTGGGAATGAGCAGTTCTTC	NA	TRBV24-1	TRBJ2-1	NA
CASSQASGRASSYNEQFF	TGCGCCAGCAGCCAAGCTAGCGGGAGGGCGAGCTCCTACAATGAGCAGTTCTTC	TRBD2	TRBV4-1	TRBJ2-1	NA
CASSQGQGAEDTQYF	TGTGCCAGCAGCCAAGGACAGGGGGCTGAAGATACGCAGTATTTT	TRBD1	TRBV4-2	TRBJ2-3	NA
CASGLVLRRGGFRAFF	TGTGCTAGTGGTTTGGTACTACGGAGAGGGGGCTTTCGAGCTTTCTTT	TRBD1	TRBV12-5	TRBJ1-1	NA
CASSPIQGEQYF	TGTGCCAGCTCACCAATACAGGGCGAGCAGTACTTC	NA	TRBV18	TRBJ2-7	NA
CATSGTSTGEETQYF	TGTGCCACCAGCGGGACCTCGACAGGGGAAGAGACCCAGTACTTC	TRBD1	TRBV15	TRBJ2-5	NA
CASSWGSGAENEQFF	TGTGCCAGCAGTTGGGGTAGCGGGGCCGAGAATGAGCAGTTCTTC	TRBD2	TRBV27	TRBJ2-1	once
CASRSRDYNSYEQYF	TGTGCCAGCAGAAGCCGGGACTATAACTCCTACGAGCAGTACTTC	TRBD2	TRBV6-5	TRBJ2-7	NA
CASSFTGGTEAFF	TGTGCCAGCAGTTTTACGGGGGGCACTGAAGCTTTCTTT	NA	TRBV12-3/TRBV12-4	TRBJ1-1	NA
CASSFRRGDNEQFF	TGTGCCAGCAGCTTTCGGCGGGGCGACAATGAGCAGTTCTTC	NA	TRBV11-1	TRBJ2-1	NA
CASSHARETGNTEAFF	TGTGCCAGCAGCCATGCCCGTGAGACAGGGAACACTGAAGCTTTCTTT	NA	TRBV7-9	TRBJ1-1	NA
CSARAKETQYF	TGCAGTGCTAGGGCCAAAGAGACCCAGTACTTC	NA	TRBV20-1	TRBJ2-5	NA
CAVKGASGNTIYF	TGTGCCGTTAAGGGGGCGTCCGGAAACACCATATATTTT	TRBD1	TRBV10-3	TRBJ1-3	NA
CASRLHSGRGEQYF	TGTGCCAGCAGACTTCATTCAGGGAGGGGAGAGCAGTACTTC	TRBD2	TRBV6-5	TRBJ2-7	NA
CASSLWGGENTEAFF	TGCGCCAGCAGCTTGTGGGGCGGAGAGAACACTGAAGCTTTCTTT	NA	TRBV5-1	TRBJ1-1	NA
CARSLSATQNNEQFF	TGTGCCAGAAGCCTTTCAGCGACCCAAAACAATGAGCAGTTCTTC	NA	TRBV5-3	TRBJ2-1	NA
CASSEGLWETQYF	TGTGCCAGCAGTGAAGGACTTTGGGAGACCCAGTACTTC	NA	TRBV6-1	TRBJ2-5	NA
CASSLGTANTEAFF	TGTGCCAGCAGCTTAGGAACTGCTAACACTGAAGCTTTCTTT	NA	TRBV11-2	TRBJ1-1	NA
CASWSEHNEQFF	TGCGCCAGCTGGAGCGAACACAATGAGCAGTTCTTC	NA	TRBV4-1	TRBJ2-1	NA
CASCWGEDEQYF	TGTGCCAGCTGCTGGGGAGAAGACGAGCAGTACTTC	NA	TRBV6-5	TRBJ2-7	NA
CASSLPGGLNTEAFF	TGTGCCAGCAGCTTACCCGGGGGATTGAACACTGAAGCTTTCTTT	NA	TRBV5-6	TRBJ1-1	NA
CASSTTGYNEQFF	TGTGCCAGCAGCACCACAGGGTACAATGAGCAGTTCTTC	NA	TRBV7-6	TRBJ2-1	few
CASSLSRDTRLTETQYF	TGTGCCAGCAGCTTAAGTAGGGACACCCGGTTAACGGAGACCCAGTACTTC	NA	TRBV7-9	TRBJ2-5	NA
CASSPDRASDYGYTF	TGTGCCAGCTCACCCGACAGGGCGTCGGACTATGGCTACACCTTC	TRBD1	TRBV18	TRBJ1-2	NA